This is a list of T cell receptor beta chains from one sample in a study. One entry per CDR3 protein results from TCRdb running MiXCR on the RT-PCR reads. The repertoire includes 550,000 to 750,000 distinct CDR3 sequences, about 14% of them detected once, and 3% to 4.5% sits in the top ten. Sequenced input: memory CD4+ T cells from blood. Receptor source: a female donor in good health, serving as a healthy control. The CDR3 runs from the conserved cysteine through the conserved F or W. A D gene is named only where the DNA matches it firmly. Only some rows state a clone size, as once, few, many or a class for expanded clones.

clone_size: -; j_call: TRBJ1-2; d_call: -; v_call: TRBV20-1; cdr3_aa: CSAWAGTYGYTF; cdr3_nt: TGCAGTGCCTGGGCCGGGACCTATGGCTACACCTTC
clone_size: -; j_call: TRBJ1-6; d_call: -; v_call: TRBV30; cdr3_aa: CAWSGTAYNSPLHF; cdr3_nt: TGTGCCTGGAGTGGAACAGCCTATAATTCACCCCTCCACTTT
clone_size: -; j_call: TRBJ1-1; d_call: -; v_call: TRBV29-1; cdr3_aa: CSVAVQYNTEAFF; cdr3_nt: TGCAGCGTTGCCGTCCAGTATAACACTGAAGCTTTCTTT
clone_size: few; j_call: TRBJ1-1; d_call: -; v_call: TRBV5-5; cdr3_aa: CASSRDYMNTEAFF; cdr3_nt: TGTGCCAGCAGCCGGGACTATATGAACACTGAAGCTTTCTTT
clone_size: -; j_call: TRBJ2-7; d_call: TRBD2; v_call: TRBV30; cdr3_aa: CAWTGLAGREQYF; cdr3_nt: TGTGCCTGGACCGGACTAGCGGGAAGGGAGCAGTACTTC
clone_size: many; j_call: TRBJ1-1; d_call: -; v_call: TRBV6-1; cdr3_aa: CASSGQAMGTEAFF; cdr3_nt: TGTGCCAGCAGTGGCCAGGCGATGGGCACTGAAGCTTTCTTT
clone_size: -; j_call: TRBJ2-2; d_call: -; v_call: TRBV5-1; cdr3_aa: CASSLDNSPGTGELFF; cdr3_nt: TGCGCCAGCAGCTTGGACAATTCACCGGGCACCGGGGAGCTGTTTTTT
clone_size: -; j_call: TRBJ1-5; d_call: -; v_call: TRBV27; cdr3_aa: CASRLRQDPEGQPQHF; cdr3_nt: TGTGCCAGCAGACTCCGACAGGATCCGGAAGGTCAGCCCCAGCATTTT
clone_size: many; j_call: TRBJ2-1; d_call: TRBD1; v_call: TRBV20-1; cdr3_aa: CSAPGQNYNEQFF; cdr3_nt: TGCAGTGCTCCGGGACAGAACTACAATGAGCAGTTCTTC
clone_size: many; j_call: TRBJ2-1; d_call: TRBD2; v_call: TRBV4-3; cdr3_aa: CASSQVSSASGAYNEQFF; cdr3_nt: TGCGCCAGCAGCCAAGTCTCGTCGGCTAGCGGGGCCTACAATGAGCAGTTCTTC
clone_size: few; j_call: TRBJ1-1; d_call: -; v_call: TRBV6-1; cdr3_aa: CASTRGQNTEAFF; cdr3_nt: TGTGCCAGCACAAGGGGACAGAACACTGAAGCTTTCTTT
clone_size: few; j_call: TRBJ2-5; d_call: -; v_call: TRBV20-1; cdr3_aa: CSVPPAGVGGETQYF; cdr3_nt: TGCAGTGTCCCCCCGGCCGGGGTCGGGGGAGAGACCCAGTACTTC
clone_size: few; j_call: TRBJ2-1; d_call: TRBD2; v_call: TRBV6-6; cdr3_aa: CASSLGERGEQFF; cdr3_nt: TGTGCCAGCAGTTTAGGGGAGCGGGGTGAGCAGTTCTTC
clone_size: few; j_call: TRBJ2-5; d_call: TRBD1; v_call: TRBV6-1; cdr3_aa: CASRDPGQGGETQYF; cdr3_nt: TGTGCCAGCAGGGATCCGGGACAGGGTGGGGAGACCCAGTACTTC
clone_size: -; j_call: TRBJ1-2; d_call: -; v_call: TRBV28; cdr3_aa: CASSVHRGYTF; cdr3_nt: TGTGCCAGCAGTGTCCACCGTGGCTACACCTTC
clone_size: many; j_call: TRBJ2-7; d_call: -; v_call: TRBV3-1; cdr3_aa: CASSLGPSVSSYEQYF; cdr3_nt: TGTGCCAGCAGCCTCGGCCCTAGCGTCAGCTCCTACGAGCAGTACTTC
clone_size: many; j_call: TRBJ2-7; d_call: -; v_call: TRBV24-1; cdr3_aa: CAGQSYYEQYF; cdr3_nt: TGCGCCGGACAATCTTACTACGAGCAGTACTTC
clone_size: few; j_call: TRBJ2-7; d_call: -; v_call: TRBV6-2/TRBV6-3; cdr3_aa: CASSSSGGASSYEQYF; cdr3_nt: TGTGCCAGCAGTTCCTCCGGAGGGGCTAGCTCCTACGAGCAGTACTTC
clone_size: many; j_call: TRBJ2-5; d_call: -; v_call: TRBV7-2; cdr3_aa: CASSLDVREETQYF; cdr3_nt: TGTGCCAGCAGCTTAGACGTCAGGGAAGAGACCCAGTACTTC
clone_size: few; j_call: TRBJ2-7; d_call: TRBD2; v_call: TRBV12-3/TRBV12-4; cdr3_aa: CASSLTSGIFSGQYF; cdr3_nt: TGTGCCAGCAGTCTGACTAGCGGGATTTTTAGCGGGCAGTACTTC
clone_size: -; j_call: TRBJ2-1; d_call: -; v_call: TRBV5-5; cdr3_aa: CASSSGVAAYNEQFF; cdr3_nt: TGTGCCAGCAGCTCTGGGGTAGCGGCCTACAATGAGCAGTTCTTC
clone_size: -; j_call: TRBJ1-1; d_call: -; v_call: TRBV2; cdr3_aa: CASSPSLGFTEAFF; cdr3_nt: TGTGCCAGCAGCCCGTCACTAGGATTCACTGAAGCTTTCTTT
clone_size: -; j_call: TRBJ2-1; d_call: TRBD2; v_call: TRBV7-2; cdr3_aa: CASSLAPVAAGVLNEQFF; cdr3_nt: TGTGCCAGCAGCTTAGCCCCAGTGGCTGCGGGAGTTCTCAATGAGCAGTTCTTC
clone_size: once; j_call: TRBJ2-3; d_call: -; v_call: TRBV29-1; cdr3_aa: CSVEDVEDEQYF; cdr3_nt: TGCAGCGTTGAAGACGTAGAGGATGAGCAGTATTTT
clone_size: -; j_call: TRBJ2-6; d_call: TRBD1; v_call: TRBV20-1; cdr3_aa: CSARELGTGAGANVLTF; cdr3_nt: TGCAGTGCTAGAGAGCTGGGGACAGGGGCTGGGGCCAACGTCCTGACTTTC
clone_size: many; j_call: TRBJ2-7; d_call: TRBD2; v_call: TRBV10-3; cdr3_aa: CAISGGSNPGWEQYF; cdr3_nt: TGTGCCATCAGTGGCGGGAGTAATCCGGGGTGGGAGCAGTACTTC
clone_size: -; j_call: TRBJ1-4; d_call: -; v_call: TRBV6-6; cdr3_aa: CASSARGLRDEKLFF; cdr3_nt: TGTGCCAGCAGCGCGAGGGGGTTGAGGGATGAAAAACTGTTTTTT
clone_size: -; j_call: TRBJ1-2; d_call: TRBD1; v_call: TRBV6-1; cdr3_aa: CASAQGAYYGYTF; cdr3_nt: TGTGCCAGCGCACAGGGGGCTTACTATGGCTACACCTTC
clone_size: -; j_call: TRBJ2-6; d_call: -; v_call: TRBV5-1; cdr3_aa: CASSWYGHSGANVLTF; cdr3_nt: TGCGCCAGCAGCTGGTACGGGCACTCTGGGGCCAACGTCCTGACTTTC
clone_size: -; j_call: TRBJ1-3; d_call: -; v_call: TRBV20-1; cdr3_aa: CSARLFAAPGNTIYF; cdr3_nt: TGCAGTGCTAGATTGTTCGCCGCACCTGGAAACACCATATATTTT
clone_size: many; j_call: TRBJ2-5; d_call: -; v_call: TRBV20-1; cdr3_aa: CSARVRETQYF; cdr3_nt: TGCAGTGCTAGAGTGAGAGAGACCCAGTACTTC
clone_size: few; j_call: TRBJ1-2; d_call: TRBD1; v_call: TRBV20-1; cdr3_aa: CSASKGAGGYTF; cdr3_nt: TGCAGTGCTAGTAAGGGGGCGGGAGGCTACACCTTC
clone_size: few; j_call: TRBJ2-5; d_call: TRBD1; v_call: TRBV27; cdr3_aa: CASSRGQGGVGTQYF; cdr3_nt: TGTGCCAGCAGTCGAGGACAGGGTGGCGTGGGGACCCAGTACTTC
clone_size: -; j_call: TRBJ2-7; d_call: -; v_call: TRBV28; cdr3_aa: CASRSWGAYEQYF; cdr3_nt: TGTGCCAGCAGATCCTGGGGCGCCTACGAGCAGTACTTC
clone_size: -; j_call: TRBJ1-5; d_call: -; v_call: TRBV19; cdr3_aa: CASSIEGTYNQPQHF; cdr3_nt: TGTGCCAGTAGTATAGAAGGGACATACAATCAGCCCCAGCATTTT
clone_size: few; j_call: TRBJ1-2; d_call: TRBD1; v_call: TRBV4-2; cdr3_aa: CASSQDVGTADGYTF; cdr3_nt: TGTGCCAGCAGCCAAGATGTCGGGACAGCAGATGGCTACACCTTC
clone_size: many; j_call: TRBJ1-2; d_call: TRBD1; v_call: TRBV5-5; cdr3_aa: CASSLAQGAYGYTF; cdr3_nt: TGTGCCAGCAGCTTAGCACAGGGGGCCTATGGCTACACCTTC
clone_size: -; j_call: TRBJ1-4; d_call: -; v_call: TRBV27; cdr3_aa: CASSLSKGYHEKLFF; cdr3_nt: TGTGCCAGCAGTTTATCGAAAGGGTACCATGAAAAACTGTTTTTT
clone_size: many; j_call: TRBJ1-2; d_call: TRBD1; v_call: TRBV7-9; cdr3_aa: CASSPDRGYNYGYTF; cdr3_nt: TGTGCCAGCAGCCCAGACAGGGGCTACAACTATGGCTACACCTTC
clone_size: few; j_call: TRBJ2-3; d_call: TRBD2; v_call: TRBV7-2; cdr3_aa: CASSLGLSGGGTDTQYF; cdr3_nt: TGTGCCAGCAGCTTAGGATTGAGCGGGGGGGGCACAGATACGCAGTATTTT